Sequencing of this TCR beta chain was carried out in a study of shared clonotypes between healthy human individuals. For the study at large: Per donor, CD8 memory used one plate, CD8 naive used two, CD4 memory used three and CD4 naive used three.

Replicate PCRs from sorted subsets contained 200 ng DNA, which is 29,000 or so T cell genomes. Sequencing was performed with immunoSEQ multiplex PCR; in TCRdb, only in-frame clones are kept and a portion is missing. Of fewer than 400,000 clones detected, over 65% appear once; the ten largest clones hold about 9.4%. CDR1 and CDR2 (germline): SGHTA, FQGNSA. The V end was cut by 6 bases, the J end by 6 bases, with 6 bases between. The CDR3 sequence is 12 residues long. A word on this clone: Its antigen is as yet unknown.

Study-level findings and limits: The study found lower generation probabilities in non-shared clonotypes than in those shared by all four donors. Richness estimates generally favored naive over memory subsets.

The chain joins TRBV7-2 to TRBJ1-6; D unresolved. The receptor was derived from a young man in good health. Specimen: memory CD4+ T cells sorted from blood. Described subset: CD45RA-negative fraction. The CDR3 reads CASRQPNSPLHF. In nucleotides, the CDR3 is TGTGCCAGCAGACAGCCTAATTCACCCCTCCACTTT.